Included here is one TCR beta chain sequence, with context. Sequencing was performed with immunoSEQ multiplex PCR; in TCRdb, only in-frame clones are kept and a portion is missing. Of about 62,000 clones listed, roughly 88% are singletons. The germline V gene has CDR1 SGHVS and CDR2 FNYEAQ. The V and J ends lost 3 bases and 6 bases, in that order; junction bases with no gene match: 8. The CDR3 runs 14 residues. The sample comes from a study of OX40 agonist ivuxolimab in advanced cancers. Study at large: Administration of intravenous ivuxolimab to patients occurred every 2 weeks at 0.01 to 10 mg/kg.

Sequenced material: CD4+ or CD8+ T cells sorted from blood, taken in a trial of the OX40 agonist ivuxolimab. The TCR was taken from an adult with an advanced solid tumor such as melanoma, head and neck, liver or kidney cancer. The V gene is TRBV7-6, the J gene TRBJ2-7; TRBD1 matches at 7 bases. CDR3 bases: TGTGCCAGCAGCTTCACGGACAGGCTATCCGAGCAGTACTTC. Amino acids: CASSFTDRLSEQYF. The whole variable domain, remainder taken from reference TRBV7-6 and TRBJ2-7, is GAGVSQSPRYKVTKRGQDVALRCDPISGHVSLYWYRQALGQGPEFLTYFNYEAQQDKSGLPNDRFSAERPEGSISTLTIQRTEQRDSAMYRCASSFTDRLSEQYFGPGTRLTVT.